This T cell receptor (beta chain) was observed in a study of shared clonotypes between healthy human individuals. Across the whole study: Three plates were used per donor for CD4 naive, three for CD4 memory, two for CD8 naive and one for CD8 memory.

Assay used: immunoSEQ multiplex PCR; TCRdb lists only in-frame clones, some missing. In the table there are a few million clones, approximately 94% of which are singletons. About this clone: The antigen is undetermined.

V shed 6 bases and J shed 7 bases, with 7 bases lying between them. This CDR3 contains 11 residues. Germline V gives CDR1 LNHDA, CDR2 SQIVND (reference sequence). Points from the study as a whole: Estimated clonotype richness was generally higher in naive than memory subsets.

This TCR came from a man younger than 35 in good health. The chain recombines TRBV19 with TRBJ2-1; D call uncertain. The sample was naive CD4+ T cells sorted from blood. Subset in this sample: CD45RA+ positively selected. CDR3 loop: CASRLWNEQFF. The CDR3 coding sequence is TGTGCCAGTAGGTTATGGAATGAGCAGTTCTTC.